This T cell receptor (beta chain) was captured by sequencing in a study of shared clonotypes between healthy human individuals. Study in general: Per donor, CD8 memory used one plate, CD8 naive used two, CD4 memory used three and CD4 naive used three.

The CDR3 covers 15 residues. V trimming: 5 bases; J trimming: 4 bases; junction bases outside the gene matches: 9. Looked up from germline, CDR1 is MDHEN and CDR2 is SYDVKM. On this clone: Its antigen remains unidentified.

As originally analysed: Filtering differed for immunoSEQ, which gave only junction sequences without quality scores. Using immunoSEQ multiplex PCR, the repertoire was profiled, and TCRdb retains in-frame clones only, with some absent. The D gene and trimming were derived from the DNA, and the V and J assignments and clone size from that table. The table has some 2.3 million clones, 85% to 95% seen once. Overall study results and limits: On the whole, naive subsets had larger estimated richness than memory subsets had. Rarefaction indicated that sorted-subset sequencing remained incomplete although depth was large.

Sequencing was performed on naive CD4+ T cells from PBMCs. Subset reported: CD45RA+ positively selected. The chain employs TRBV28 and TRBJ1-2; 8 nucleotides match TRBD1. This TCR was sampled from a man between 18 and 29 years old in good health. Some clones in this sample may be carry-over from other donors' samples. The CDR3 here is CASSAGGAAFYGYTF. CDR3 nucleotides: TGTGCCAGCAGTGCAGGGGGCGCGGCTTTCTATGGCTACACCTTC.